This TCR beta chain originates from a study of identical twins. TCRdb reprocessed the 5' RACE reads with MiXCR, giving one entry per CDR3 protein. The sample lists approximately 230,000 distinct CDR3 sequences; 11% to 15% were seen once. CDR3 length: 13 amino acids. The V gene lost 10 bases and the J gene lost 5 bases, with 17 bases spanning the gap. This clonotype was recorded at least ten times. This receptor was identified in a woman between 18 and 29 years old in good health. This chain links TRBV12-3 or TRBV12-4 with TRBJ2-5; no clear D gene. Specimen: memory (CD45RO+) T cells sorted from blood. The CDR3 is CAISVFGGETQYF. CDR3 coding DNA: TGTGCCATCTCGGTATTCGGTGGGGAGACCCAGTACTTC.